Below, 20 T cell receptor beta chains from the same sample are listed, as sequenced in a study of OX40 agonist ivuxolimab in advanced cancers. Assay: immunoSEQ multiplex PCR; the TCRdb copy retains only in-frame clones and omits some. The repertoire holds about 62,000 clones, about 85% seen once, with over 3.5% in the top ten. Sample: CD4+ or CD8+ T cells sorted from blood, taken in a trial of the OX40 agonist ivuxolimab. These receptor sequences come from an adult with an advanced solid tumor such as melanoma, head and neck, liver or kidney cancer.

V is TRBV19 and J is TRBJ1-2; TRBD1 might be the D (6 bases). Germline values: CDR1 LNHDA, CDR2 SQIVND (reference sequence). This CDR3 comprises 14 residues. V dropped 5 bases and J dropped 3 bases, with 13 bases sitting between them. The CDR3 nucleotides read TGTGCCAGTAGTCGCGTTTCAGGGGACTATGGCTACACCTTC. Translating it yields CASSRVSGDYGYTF.

The rearrangement links TRBV5-8 to TRBJ1-1, with D possibly being TRBD1 (6 bases). Germline assignment: CDR1 SGHTS and CDR2 YDEGEE. The length of the CDR3 is 16 residues. V was cut by 6 bases and J by 3 bases, with 21 bases left in between. The CDR3 sequence is CASNSGGPRGYTEAFF. The CDR3, as DNA: TGTGCCAGCAACTCGGGGGGGCCCCGCGGTTACACTGAAGCTTTCTTT.

This clone turned up a few times. This rearrangement joins TRBV2 to TRBJ1-1; TRBD1 is a possible D gene (6 bases). Trimming left V 7 bases short and J 1 base short, with 10 bases between. Germline V gene sequence: CDR1 SNHLY, CDR2 FYNNEI. The CDR3 is 13 amino acids. The CDR3 protein is CASNGQRNTEAFF. Written as DNA, the CDR3 is TGTGCCAGCAACGGACAGAGGAACACTGAAGCTTTCTTT.

The chain uses TRBV5-4 and TRBJ2-7; D not resolved. With 2 bases removed from V and 5 bases from J, the gap between germline ends came to 5 bases. The CDR3 has 11 amino acids. CDR1 SGHNT and CDR2 YYREEE come from the germline V gene (reference sequence). The CDR3 coding sequence is TGTGCCAGCAGCTTAGGTAACGAGCAGTACTTC. Translating gives CASSLGNEQYF.

V usage is TRBV11-2 and J usage is TRBJ2-5, with D perhaps being TRBD1 or TRBD2 (5 bases each). The DNA end lines up better with TRBJ2-7; the J call may be wrong. This CDR3 has 13 amino acids. Germline lookup yields CDR1 SGHAT and CDR2 FQNNGV. This chain's CDR3 is CASSRDVRSEQYF. CDR3 bases: TGTGCCAGCAGCCGGGACGTTCGGAGCGAGCAGTACTTC.

The chain couples TRBV6-5 to TRBJ1-2, with TRBD1 matching over 10 bases. The CDR3 loop spans 15 amino acids. From germline, CDR1 is MNHEY and CDR2 SVGAGI. The ends lost 6 bases at V and 7 bases at J; junction bases unmatched: 11. The CDR3, as DNA: TGTGCCAGCAGCCGCTACGGACAGGGGGTTTCTGGCTACACCTTC. Encoded protein: CASSRYGQGVSGYTF.

Here the CDR3 reads CASSPPQPMNTEAFF. The CDR3 coding sequence is TGTGCCAGCAGTCCTCCCCAACCGATGAACACTGAAGCTTTCTTT. The chain uses TRBV2 and TRBJ1-1; D uncertain. The CDR3 length is 15 residues. CDR1 is SNHLY, CDR2 FYNNEI, per germline. V shed 5 bases and J shed 0 bases, with 13 bases lying between them.

This clone was seen a single time. The V and J genes are TRBV19 and TRBJ2-3, with D possibly TRBD2 on 6 matching bases. The germline CDR1 and CDR2 sequences are LNHDA and SQIVND (reference sequence). CDR3 length equals 15 residues. V lost 2 bases and J 5 bases, leaving 14 bases between the germline ends. Here the CDR3 reads CASSIFSTGGDTQYF. In nucleotides, the CDR3 is TGTGCCAGTAGTATATTCTCTACCGGGGGAGATACGCAGTATTTT.

The rearrangement links TRBV5-4 to TRBJ1-1; 9 bases line up with TRBD1. The CDR3 covers 17 residues. With 4 bases clipped from V and 1 base from J, the junction kept 11 bases outside the gene matches. The germline V gene encodes CDR1 SGHNT and CDR2 YYREEE (reference sequence). CDR3 residues: CASSPINRGQGNTEAFF. The CDR3 DNA sequence: TGTGCCAGCAGCCCGATAAACAGGGGGCAAGGGAACACTGAAGCTTTCTTT.

This clone showed up just a few times. The chain couples TRBV7-9 to TRBJ2-2; a possible D gene is TRBD1 (5 bases). V lost 2 bases and J 5 bases, leaving 6 bases between the germline ends. The CDR3 is 13 amino acids. Germline-derived CDR1 and CDR2 are SEHNR and FQNEAQ (reference sequence). CDR3 loop: CASSLQGTGELFF. The CDR3 coding sequence is TGTGCCAGCAGCTTACAGGGTACCGGGGAGCTGTTTTTT.

V usage is TRBV19 and J usage is TRBJ1-3; 9 nucleotides align to TRBD1. V trimming: 10 bases; J trimming: 2 bases; junction bases outside the gene matches: 3. The germline gives CDR1 LNHDA, CDR2 SQIVND (reference sequence). This CDR3 has 13 amino acids. The CDR3 coding sequence is TGTGCCACTCGACAGGGGGCTGGAAACACCATATATTTT. Encoded protein: CATRQGAGNTIYF.

The chain has TRBV18 and TRBJ2-3; the match to TRBD1 covers 10 bases. Germline CDR1 KGHSH, CDR2 LQKENI. The V segment lost 6 bases and the J segment 6 bases; nucleotides outside the gene matches: 9. The length of the CDR3 is 15 residues. The CDR3 loop reads CASSSSDRGSDTQYF. The CDR3 region has the DNA TGTGCCAGCTCTTCCTCGGACAGGGGGTCGGATACGCAGTATTTT.

This clone has a single count. This chain joins TRBV9 and TRBJ2-4; 12 nucleotides match TRBD2. Trimming took 1 base from V and 1 from J; bases not matched to a gene: 15. Per germline, CDR1 SGDLS and CDR2 YYNGEE. The CDR3 covers 21 residues. This chain's CDR3 is CASSVTILSSGGARAKNIQYF. For the CDR3, the DNA is TGTGCCAGCAGCGTAACTATATTGTCTAGCGGGGGGGCCCGGGCCAAAAACATTCAGTACTTC.

This sequence joins TRBV9 and TRBJ2-2; 10 nucleotides match TRBD1. V was pared by 2 bases and J by 6 bases, with 7 bases of the junction left unmatched. This CDR3 is 16 amino acids long. Germline V gene lookup returns CDR1 SGDLS and CDR2 YYNGEE. Written as DNA, the CDR3 is TGTGCCAGCAGCGTCATCCCGGACAGGGGGGCCGGGGAGCTGTTTTTT. Encoded protein: CASSVIPDRGAGELFF.

The V gene is TRBV7-2, the J gene TRBJ2-2, with 7 positions matching TRBD2. CDR3 size: 14 residues. V shed 5 bases and J 4 bases; nucleotides not matched to a gene: 4. Looked up from germline, CDR1 is SGHTA and CDR2 is FQGNSA. The CDR3 DNA reads TGTGCCAGCAGCCGGGACTATAGCACCGGGGAGCTGTTTTTT. Amino acids: CASSRDYSTGELFF. Supplemented by reference TRBV7-2 and TRBJ2-2, the full variable domain reads GAGVSQSPSNKVTEKGKDVELRCDPISGHTALYWYRQSLGQGLEFLIYFQGNSAPDKSGLPSDRFSAERTGGSVSTLTIQRTQQEDSAVYLCASSRDYSTGELFFGEGSRLTVL.

Of note for this clone: It is unclear where the CDR3 begins or ends on the DNA, so no DNA is shown, and the CDR3 is as TCRdb lists it. The chain joins TRBV21-1 to TRBJ2-3; the table calls TRBD2, which could not be checked here. TRBV21-1 is a pseudogene. The CDR3 sequence runs 16 residues, both termini included. This chain's CDR3 is CASSKGVAGGTDTQYF.

The chain employs TRBV2 and TRBJ2-1; 8 bases agree with TRBD2. Germline CDR1 SNHLY, CDR2 FYNNEI. The CDR3 runs 15 residues. Trimming at V came to 6 bases and at J to 6 bases, leaving 10 bases not matched to a gene. CDR3 DNA sequence: TGTGCCAGCAGGGGGATGGGGACTAGGATCAATGAGCAGTTCTTC. As protein: CASRGMGTRINEQFF.

This chain links TRBV27 with TRBJ2-3; no clear D gene. The ends were cut back, 5 bases at V and 3 bases at J, with 9 bases in the middle. The CDR3 runs 13 residues. Per the germline V gene, CDR1 is MNHEY and CDR2 is SMNVEV (reference sequence). The DNA of the CDR3 is TGTGCCAGCAGTCCGGACGAGACAGATACGCAGTATTTT. This codes for CASSPDETDTQYF.

The genes are TRBV7-9 and TRBJ2-5, with 11 nucleotides matching TRBD2. TRBJ2-7 matches the DNA end more closely, so the J call is doubtful. Germline CDR1 is SEHNR and CDR2 is FQNEAQ (reference sequence). The CDR3 extends over 16 amino acids. The CDR3 DNA sequence: TGTGCCAGCAGCTTACCTAGCGGGGGGAGCTCCTACGAGCAGTACTTC. This gives the protein CASSLPSGGSSYEQYF.

The genes are TRBV9 and TRBJ2-5; D not resolved. V lost 3 bases to trimming and J lost 1 base, with 7 bases between them. Germline V gene lookup returns CDR1 SGDLS and CDR2 YYNGEE. CDR3 length equals 13 residues. The CDR3 DNA reads TGTGCCAGCAGCGCCGACCCCCAAGAGACCCAGTACTTC. This gives the protein CASSADPQETQYF.